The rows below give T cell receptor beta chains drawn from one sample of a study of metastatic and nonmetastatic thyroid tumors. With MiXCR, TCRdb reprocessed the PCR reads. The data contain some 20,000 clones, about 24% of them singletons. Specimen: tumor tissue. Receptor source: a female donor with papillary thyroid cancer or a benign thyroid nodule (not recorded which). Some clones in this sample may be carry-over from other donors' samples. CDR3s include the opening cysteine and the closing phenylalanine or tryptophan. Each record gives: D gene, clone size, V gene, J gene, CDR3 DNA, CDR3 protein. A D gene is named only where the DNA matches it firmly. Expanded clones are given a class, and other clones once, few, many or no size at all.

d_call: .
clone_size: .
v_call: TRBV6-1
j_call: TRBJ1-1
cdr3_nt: TGTGCCAGCAAGGCAGCCTTTGAAGCTTTCTTT
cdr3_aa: CASKAAFEAFF

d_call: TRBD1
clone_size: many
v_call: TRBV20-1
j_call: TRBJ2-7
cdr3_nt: TGCAGTGCTAGGAACCGGGACAGGGGAACCTACGAGCAGTACTTC
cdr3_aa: CSARNRDRGTYEQYF

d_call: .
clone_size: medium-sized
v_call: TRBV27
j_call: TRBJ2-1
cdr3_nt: TGTGCCAGCAGTTTAGAGCGAACAGGGTGGAATGAGCAGTTCTTC
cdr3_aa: CASSLERTGWNEQFF

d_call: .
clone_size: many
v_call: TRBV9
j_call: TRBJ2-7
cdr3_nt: TGTGCCAGCAGCGTAGGGCTATCTAACGAGCAGTACTTC
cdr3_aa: CASSVGLSNEQYF

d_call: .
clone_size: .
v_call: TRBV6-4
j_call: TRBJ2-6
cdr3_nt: TGTGCCAGCAGCCCTGACTCACAATCTGGGGCCAACGTCCTGACTTTC
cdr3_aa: CASSPDSQSGANVLTF

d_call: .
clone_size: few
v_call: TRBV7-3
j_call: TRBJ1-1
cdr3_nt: TGTGCCAGCAGCGGACGGGGCAGCACTGAAGCTTTCTTT
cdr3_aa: CASSGRGSTEAFF

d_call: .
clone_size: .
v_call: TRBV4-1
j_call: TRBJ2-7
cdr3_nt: TGCGCCAGCAGCCAGGCCACCCCAGGGGGGAACGAGCAGTACTTC
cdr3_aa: CASSQATPGGNEQYF

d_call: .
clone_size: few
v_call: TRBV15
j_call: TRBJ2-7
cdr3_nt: TGTGCCACCAGCAGATGCAATAAACCAGGGGGGGATCAGTACTTC
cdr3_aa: CATSRCNKPGGDQYF

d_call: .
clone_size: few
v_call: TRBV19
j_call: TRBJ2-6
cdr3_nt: TGTGACAGTAGATCGGTAGATGGGGCCAACGTCCTGACTTTC
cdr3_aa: CDSRSVDGANVLTF

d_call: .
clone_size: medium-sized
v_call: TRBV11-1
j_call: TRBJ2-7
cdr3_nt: TGTGCCAGCAGCTTAGCGTGGGGGGACGGACTACAGCACTTC
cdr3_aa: CASSLAWGDGLQHF

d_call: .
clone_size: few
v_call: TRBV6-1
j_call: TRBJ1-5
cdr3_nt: TGTGCCAACCACCGACTTAACTCGGATAGCAATCAGCCCCAGCATTTT
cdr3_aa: CANHRLNSDSNQPQHF

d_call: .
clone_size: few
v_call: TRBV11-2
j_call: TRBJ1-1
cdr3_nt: TGTGCCAGAACCTTAGGGGTTCCGGGGACTGAAGCTTTCTTT
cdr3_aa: CARTLGVPGTEAFF

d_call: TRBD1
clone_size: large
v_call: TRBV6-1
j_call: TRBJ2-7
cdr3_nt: TGTGCCAGCAAACGACAGGGAAACTCCTACGAGCAGTACTTC
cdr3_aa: CASKRQGNSYEQYF

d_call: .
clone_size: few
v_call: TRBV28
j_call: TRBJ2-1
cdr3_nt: TGTGCCAGCAGCCCCGGGGTAGCAGGTAGCCCCTACAATGAGCAGTTCTTC
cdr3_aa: CASSPGVAGSPYNEQFF

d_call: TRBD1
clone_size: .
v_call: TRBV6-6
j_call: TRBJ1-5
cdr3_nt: TGTGCCAGCAGTTACGACACCGGGACAGGGGGACAGCCCCAGCATTTT
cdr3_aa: CASSYDTGTGGQPQHF

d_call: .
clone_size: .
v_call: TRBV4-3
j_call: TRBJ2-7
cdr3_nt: TGCGCCAGCAGCCAGGATAGCGGTGGACTGCCGGGCGAGCAGTACTTC
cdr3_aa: CASSQDSGGLPGEQYF

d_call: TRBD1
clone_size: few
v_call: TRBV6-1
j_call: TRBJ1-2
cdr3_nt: TGTGCCAGCAGTGAAGACAGGGGGCTTGGCTACACCTTC
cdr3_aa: CASSEDRGLGYTF

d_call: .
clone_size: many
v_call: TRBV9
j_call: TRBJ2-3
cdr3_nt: TGTGCCAGCAGCGCCCGAGCAGTATCTAGCACAGATACGCAGTATTTT
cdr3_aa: CASSARAVSSTDTQYF

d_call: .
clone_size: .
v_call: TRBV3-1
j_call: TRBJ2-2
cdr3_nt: TGTGCCAGCAATAGCGGTACAGTAGCCGAGGAGCTGTTTTTT
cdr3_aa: CASNSGTVAEELFF

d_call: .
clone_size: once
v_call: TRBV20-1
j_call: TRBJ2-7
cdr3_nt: TGCAGTGCTAGACCTCCTGGTCACTCCTACGAGCAGTACTTC
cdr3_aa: CSARPPGHSYEQYF

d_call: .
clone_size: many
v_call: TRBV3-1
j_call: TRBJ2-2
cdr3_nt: TGTGCCAGCAGCCACCACAGCGTCCCCGGGGAGCTGTTTTTT
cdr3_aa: CASSHHSVPGELFF

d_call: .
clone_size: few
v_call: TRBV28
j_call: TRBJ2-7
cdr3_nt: TGTGCCAGCAGCGGGGTTCTGAATCACTACGAGCAGTACTTC
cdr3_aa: CASSGVLNHYEQYF

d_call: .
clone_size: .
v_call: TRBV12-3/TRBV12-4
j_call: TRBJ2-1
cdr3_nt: TGTGCCAGCAGCCCAAGCTGTAGGGCCGGGAGTGAGCAGTTCTTC
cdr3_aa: CASSPSCRAGSEQFF

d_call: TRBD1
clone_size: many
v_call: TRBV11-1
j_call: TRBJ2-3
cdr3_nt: TGTGCCAGCAGCTTAAAGGACAGGGGCTGGGATACGCAGTATTTT
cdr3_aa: CASSLKDRGWDTQYF

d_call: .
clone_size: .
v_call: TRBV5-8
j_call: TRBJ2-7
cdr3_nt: TGTTCCAGCAGCTTGGCGGGCTGCTCCTGGGTCAACGAGCAGTACTTC
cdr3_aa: CSSSLAGCSWVNEQYF

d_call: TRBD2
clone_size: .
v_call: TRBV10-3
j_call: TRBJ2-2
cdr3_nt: TGTGCCATCAGTGCGGGCGGGAGCCCTACCGGGGAGCTGTTTTTT
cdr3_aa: CAISAGGSPTGELFF

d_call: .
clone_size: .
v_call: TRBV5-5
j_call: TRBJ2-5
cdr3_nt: TGTGCCAGCAGCAACAGAGTTTCTGGGATTTTTGAGACCCAGTACTTC
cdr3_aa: CASSNRVSGIFETQYF

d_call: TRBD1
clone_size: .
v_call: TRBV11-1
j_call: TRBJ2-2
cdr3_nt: TGTGCCAGCAGCTTAGCAGGGACAGGGTCAGTCGGGGAGCTATTTTTT
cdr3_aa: CASSLAGTGSVGELFF

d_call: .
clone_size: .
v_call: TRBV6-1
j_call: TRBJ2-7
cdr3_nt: TGTGCCAGCAGACCGAGAGAACAGGACGAGCAGTACTTC
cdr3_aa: CASRPREQDEQYF

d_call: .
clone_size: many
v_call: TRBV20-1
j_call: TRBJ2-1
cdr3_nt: TGCAGTGCTGGGACAAACCACAATGAGCAGTTCTTC
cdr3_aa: CSAGTNHNEQFF

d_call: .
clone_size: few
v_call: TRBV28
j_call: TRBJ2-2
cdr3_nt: TGTGCCAGAAATTTACGGGGGGCGGAATCCGGGGAGCTGTTTTTT
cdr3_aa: CARNLRGAESGELFF

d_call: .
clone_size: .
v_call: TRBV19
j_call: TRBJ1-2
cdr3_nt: TGTTCCACAAAGACAGTCTCGGAGCTAGGCTACACCTTC
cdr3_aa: CSTKTVSELGYTF

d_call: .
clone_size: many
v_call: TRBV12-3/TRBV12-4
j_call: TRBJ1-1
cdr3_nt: TGTGCCAGCACCCTCGCGGCTGAAGCTTTCTTT
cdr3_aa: CASTLAAEAFF

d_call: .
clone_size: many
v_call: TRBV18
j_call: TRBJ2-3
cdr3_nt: TGTGCCAGCTCTGAAGGGACACTCGATTCCGATACGCAGTATTTT
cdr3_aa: CASSEGTLDSDTQYF

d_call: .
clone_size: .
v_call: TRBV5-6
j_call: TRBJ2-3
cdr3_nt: TGTGCCAGCAGCTCGTCGGGAGCGGGCACAGATACGCAGTATTTT
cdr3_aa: CASSSSGAGTDTQYF

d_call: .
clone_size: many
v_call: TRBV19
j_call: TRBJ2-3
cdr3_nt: TGTGCCACCGGGACCAGATCTAGCACAGATACGCAGTATTTT
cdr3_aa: CATGTRSSTDTQYF

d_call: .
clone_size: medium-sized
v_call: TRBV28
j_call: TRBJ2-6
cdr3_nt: TGTGCCAGCAGCCGAGACAGAGTCGCTGGGGCCAACGTCCTGACTTTC
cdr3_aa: CASSRDRVAGANVLTF

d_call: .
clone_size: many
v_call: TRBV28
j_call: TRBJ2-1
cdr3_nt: TGTGCCAGCAGCAGTTGGGAGGGGGCTATCAATGAGCAGTTCTTC
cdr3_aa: CASSSWEGAINEQFF

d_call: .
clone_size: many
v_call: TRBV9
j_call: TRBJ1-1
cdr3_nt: TGTGCCAGCAGCGTAGGGGGAATGAACACTGAAGCTTTCTTT
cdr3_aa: CASSVGGMNTEAFF

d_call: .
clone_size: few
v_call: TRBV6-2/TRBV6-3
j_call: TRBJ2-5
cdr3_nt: TGTGCCAGCAGTGCCAATAGCGCTGGGGGGAAGACCAAGTACTTC
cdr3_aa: CASSANSAGGKTKYF